Presented here are 6 T cell receptor beta chains from one specimen sequenced in a study of T-cell reconstitution after alpha-beta-depleted transplantation in children. A library of TCRbeta sequences, prepared with unique molecular identifiers, was generated. TCRdb used MiXCR to reprocess the PCR reads, holding one entry per CDR3 protein. The sample shows more than 400,000 distinct CDR3 sequences, about an eighth of them seen only once. The sequenced sample was PBMCs, mostly from graft donor cells, obtained 180 days after TCRalphabeta/CD19-depleted stem cell transplant. Every receptor here comes from a female patient aged 2-9 years who had a stem cell transplant for aplastic anemia, so the T cells may come from the graft donor.

The chain uses TRBV18 and TRBJ2-2, with TRBD2 matching 13 bases. The CDR3 loop spans 16 amino acids. With 8 bases clipped from V and 3 bases from J, the junction kept 6 bases outside the gene matches. In germline, CDR1 is KGHSH, CDR2 LQKENI. The DNA of the CDR3 is TGTGCCAGCCCGGGACTAGCGGGAACTCACACCGGGGAGCTGTTTTTT. Translation: CASPGLAGTHTGELFF.

V and J are TRBV5-1 and TRBJ2-1, with 9 nucleotides matching TRBD2. From germline, CDR1 is SGHRS and CDR2 YFSETQ. The V and J ends lost 4 bases and 0 bases, in that order; junction bases with no gene match: 11. This CDR3 is built from 18 residues. The CDR3 loop reads CASSIESPTSGSYNEQFF. The CDR3 DNA reads TGCGCCAGCAGCATAGAATCCCCGACTAGCGGCTCCTACAATGAGCAGTTCTTC.

The chain carries TRBV7-9 and TRBJ2-1; 7 nucleotides align to TRBD1. CDR3 size: 16 residues. CDR1 and CDR2 (germline): SEHNR, FQNEAQ (reference sequence). With 5 bases clipped from V and 10 bases from J, the junction kept 17 bases outside the gene matches. The chain's CDR3 is CASSVSRDSILHEQFF. The CDR3 bases are TGTGCCAGCAGCGTTAGCCGGGACAGTATCTTACACGAGCAGTTCTTC.

This clonotype was detected ten times or more. J is TRBJ2-7 and V is TRBV6-1; D possibly corresponds to TRBD2 (5 bases). The V gene lost 6 bases and the J gene lost 3 bases, with 15 bases spanning the gap. The CDR3 has 14 amino acids. CDR1 and CDR2 from the germline V gene are MNHNS and SASEGT. In DNA form, the CDR3 reads TGTGCCAGCAGCCAGAGGCAGAGGGACTACGAGCAGTACTTC. Protein sequence: CASSQRQRDYEQYF.

This clonotype was seen many times. The chain employs TRBV29-1 and TRBJ2-1, with TRBD2 matching over 8 bases. CDR3 length: 16 amino acids. Germline V gives CDR1 SQVTM, CDR2 ANQGSEA. Trimming cost V 0 bases and J 6 bases; bases outside gene matches: 10. The CDR3 bases are TGCAGCGTTGAAGATGGTATAGCGGGAAGGGGCAATGAGCAGTTCTTC. It is translated as CSVEDGIAGRGNEQFF.

This clonotype turned up a few times. This sequence joins TRBV25-1 and TRBJ1-5; D possibly corresponds to TRBD1 (5 bases). The CDR3 length is 14 residues. Germline V gene sequence: CDR1 MGHDK, CDR2 SYGVNS. Trimming took off 1 base at V and 2 bases at J, with 6 bases between the two ends. CDR3 loop: CASSESGGNQPQHF. CDR3 nucleotide sequence: TGTGCCAGCAGTGAATCGGGGGGCAATCAGCCCCAGCATTTT.